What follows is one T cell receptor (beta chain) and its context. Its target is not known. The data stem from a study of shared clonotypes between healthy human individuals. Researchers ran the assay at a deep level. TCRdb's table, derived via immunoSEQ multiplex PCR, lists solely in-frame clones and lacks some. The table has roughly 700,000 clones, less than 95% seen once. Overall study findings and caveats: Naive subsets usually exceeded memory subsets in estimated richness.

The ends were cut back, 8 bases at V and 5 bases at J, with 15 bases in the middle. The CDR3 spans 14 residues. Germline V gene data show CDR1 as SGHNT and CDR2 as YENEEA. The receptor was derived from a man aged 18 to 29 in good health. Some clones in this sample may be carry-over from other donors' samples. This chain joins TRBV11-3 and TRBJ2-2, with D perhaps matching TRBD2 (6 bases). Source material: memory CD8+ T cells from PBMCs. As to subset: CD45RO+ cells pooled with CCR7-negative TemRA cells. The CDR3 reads CASRTTEGTGELFF. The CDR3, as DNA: TGTGCCAGCCGAACGACGGAGGGGACCGGGGAGCTGTTTTTT.